These T cell receptor beta chains were read from a single sample in a study of blood T cell repertoires in COVID-19. Here immunoSEQ multiplex PCR was the method, and the copy in TCRdb shows in-frame clones only, minus some. Among under 95,000 clones listed, approximately 79% were seen once. Sequenced input: peripheral blood. The receptors were gathered from a man aged 60-69 years with active or convalescent COVID-19. The CDR3 runs from the conserved cysteine through the conserved F or W.

V gene	J gene	CDR3 protein
TRBV16	TRBJ1-5	CASGWDTYQPQHF
TRBV28	TRBJ1-1	CASIGWNTEAFF
TRBV19	TRBJ1-1	CASSKDRDTEAFF
TRBV5-8	TRBJ1-1	CASSRGAFTEAFF
TRBV10-2	TRBJ2-1	CASSVLAGFYNEQFF
TRBV3-1/TRBV3-2	TRBJ1-1	CASSQGAGEWSEAFF
TRBV4-2	TRBJ2-6	CASSLNVAGAGANVLTF
TRBV7-9	TRBJ1-1	CASSYAGATEAFF
TRBV7-3	TRBJ2-1	CASSHPPGQGNEQFF
TRBV11-2	TRBJ2-1	CASSSNRLAAYNGEQFF
TRBV27	TRBJ2-5	CASSTYRDQETQYF